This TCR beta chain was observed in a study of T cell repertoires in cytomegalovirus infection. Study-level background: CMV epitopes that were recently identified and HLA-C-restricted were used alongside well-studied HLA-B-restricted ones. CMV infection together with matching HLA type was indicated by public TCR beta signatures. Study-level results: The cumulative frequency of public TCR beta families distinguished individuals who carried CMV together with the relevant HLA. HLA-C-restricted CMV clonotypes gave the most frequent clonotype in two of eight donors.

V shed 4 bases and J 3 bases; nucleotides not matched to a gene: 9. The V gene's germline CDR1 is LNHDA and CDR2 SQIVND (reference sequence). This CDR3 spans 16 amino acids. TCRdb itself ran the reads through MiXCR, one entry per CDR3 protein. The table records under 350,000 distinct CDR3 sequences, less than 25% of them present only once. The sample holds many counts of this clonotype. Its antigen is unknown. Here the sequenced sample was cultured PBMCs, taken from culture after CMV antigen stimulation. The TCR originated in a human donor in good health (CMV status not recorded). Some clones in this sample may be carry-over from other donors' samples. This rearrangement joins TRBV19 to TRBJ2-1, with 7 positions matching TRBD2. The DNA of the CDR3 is TGTGCCAGTAGTAGGGCCAGGGCTAGCGGCTACAATGAGCAGTTCTTC. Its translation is CASSRARASGYNEQFF.